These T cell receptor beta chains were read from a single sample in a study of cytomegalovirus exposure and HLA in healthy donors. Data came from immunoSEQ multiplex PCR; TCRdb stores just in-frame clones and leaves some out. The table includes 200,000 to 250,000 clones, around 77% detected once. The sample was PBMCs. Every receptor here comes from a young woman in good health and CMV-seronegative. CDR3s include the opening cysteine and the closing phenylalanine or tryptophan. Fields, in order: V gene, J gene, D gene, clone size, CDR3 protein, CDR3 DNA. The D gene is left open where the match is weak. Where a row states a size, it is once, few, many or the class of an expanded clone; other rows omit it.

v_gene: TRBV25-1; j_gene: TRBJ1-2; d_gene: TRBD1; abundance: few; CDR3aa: CASSGRDRRYGYTF; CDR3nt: TGTGCCAGCAGTGGCCGGGACAGAAGATATGGCTACACCTTC
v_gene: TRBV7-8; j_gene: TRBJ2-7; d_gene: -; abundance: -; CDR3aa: CASSVESASSYEQYF; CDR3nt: TGTGCCAGCAGCGTAGAATCTGCCAGCTCCTACGAGCAGTACTTC
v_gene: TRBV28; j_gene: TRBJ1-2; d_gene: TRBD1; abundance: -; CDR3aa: CASRTTGKHGYTF; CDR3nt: TGTGCCAGCAGGACGACAGGGAAGCATGGCTACACCTTC
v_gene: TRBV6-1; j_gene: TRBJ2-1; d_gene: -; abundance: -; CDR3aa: CASSEGAGGIF; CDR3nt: TGTGCCAGCAGTGAAGGGGCAGGGGGGATCTTC
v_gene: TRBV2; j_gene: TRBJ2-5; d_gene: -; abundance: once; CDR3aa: CASSPYQETQYF; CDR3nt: TGTGCCAGCAGTCCCTACCAAGAGACCCAGTACTTC
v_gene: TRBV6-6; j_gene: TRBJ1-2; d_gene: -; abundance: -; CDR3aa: CASSYRRGNGYTF; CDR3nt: TGTGCCAGCAGTTACCGCAGGGGAAACGGCTACACCTTC
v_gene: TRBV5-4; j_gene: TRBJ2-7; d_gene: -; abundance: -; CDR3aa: CASSLEQTFYEQYF; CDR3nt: TGTGCCAGCAGCTTGGAGCAGACATTCTACGAGCAGTACTTC
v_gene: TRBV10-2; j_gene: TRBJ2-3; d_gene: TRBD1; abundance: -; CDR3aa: CASSGDNRGSSTDTQYF; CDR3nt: TGCGCCAGCAGTGGGGACAACAGGGGCTCTAGCACAGATACGCAGTATTTT
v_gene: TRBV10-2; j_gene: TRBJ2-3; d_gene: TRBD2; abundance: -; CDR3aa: CASSVVNRLAGATDTQYF; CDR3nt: TGCGCCAGCAGTGTAGTTAACCGGTTAGCGGGAGCCACAGATACGCAGTATTTT
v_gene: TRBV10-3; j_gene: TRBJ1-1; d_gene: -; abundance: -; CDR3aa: CAISNTGAEDTEAFF; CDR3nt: TGTGCCATCAGTAATACGGGAGCGGAGGACACTGAGGCTTTCTTT
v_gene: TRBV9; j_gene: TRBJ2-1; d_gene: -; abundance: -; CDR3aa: CASSVEEGFAYNEQFF; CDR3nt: TGTGCCAGCAGCGTAGAGGAGGGCTTCGCGTACAATGAGCAGTTCTTC
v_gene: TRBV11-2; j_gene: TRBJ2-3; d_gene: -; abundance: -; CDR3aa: CASSLEEHGTDTQYF; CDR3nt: TGTGCCAGCAGCTTAGAAGAACACGGCACAGATACGCAGTATTTT
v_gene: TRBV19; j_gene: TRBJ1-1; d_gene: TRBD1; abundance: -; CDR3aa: CASKPGQGMNTEAFF; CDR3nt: TGTGCCAGTAAGCCGGGACAGGGCATGAACACTGAAGCTTTCTTT
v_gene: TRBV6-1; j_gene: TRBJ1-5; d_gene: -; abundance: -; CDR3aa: CATTGPNQPQHF; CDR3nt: TGTGCCACAACAGGGCCAAATCAGCCCCAGCATTTT
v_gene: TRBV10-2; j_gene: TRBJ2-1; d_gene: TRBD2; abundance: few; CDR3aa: CASSDPLAGARDEQFF; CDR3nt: TGCGCCAGCAGTGACCCCCTAGCGGGAGCCAGGGATGAGCAGTTCTTC
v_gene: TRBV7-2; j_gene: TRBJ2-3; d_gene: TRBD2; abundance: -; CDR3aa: CASTPSGRMTDTQYF; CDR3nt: TGTGCCAGTACCCCTAGCGGGAGGATGACAGATACGCAGTATTTT
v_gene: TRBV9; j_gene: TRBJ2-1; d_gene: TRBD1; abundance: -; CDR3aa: CASSLQGANEQFF; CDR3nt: TGTGCCAGCAGCCTACAGGGGGCGAATGAGCAGTTCTTC
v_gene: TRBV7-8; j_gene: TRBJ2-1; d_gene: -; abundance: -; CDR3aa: CASSPWGLSYNEQFF; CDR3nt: TGTGCCAGCAGCCCGTGGGGACTGTCGTACAATGAGCAGTTCTTC
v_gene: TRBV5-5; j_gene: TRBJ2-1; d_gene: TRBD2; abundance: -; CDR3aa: CASSFIPREGNEQFF; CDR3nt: TGTGCCAGCAGCTTCATCCCCAGGGAGGGCAATGAGCAGTTCTTC
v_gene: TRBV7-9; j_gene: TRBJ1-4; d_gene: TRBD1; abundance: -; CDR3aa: CASKSRDRDEKLFF; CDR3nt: TGTGCCAGCAAGTCTCGGGACAGGGATGAAAAACTGTTTTTT
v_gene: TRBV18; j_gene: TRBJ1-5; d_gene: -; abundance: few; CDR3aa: CASSPRSRGRAQPQHF; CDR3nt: TGTGCCAGCTCACCACGATCCAGGGGAAGGGCTCAGCCCCAGCATTTT
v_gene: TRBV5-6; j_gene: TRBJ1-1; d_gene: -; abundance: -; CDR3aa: CASSLGPHMNTEAFF; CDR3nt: TGTGCCAGCAGCTTGGGGCCGCACATGAACACTGAAGCTTTCTTT
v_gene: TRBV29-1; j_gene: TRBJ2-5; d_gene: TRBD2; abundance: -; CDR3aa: CSVVDWREGGETQYF; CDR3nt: TGCAGCGTTGTCGACTGGCGGGAGGGCGGCGAGACCCAGTACTTC
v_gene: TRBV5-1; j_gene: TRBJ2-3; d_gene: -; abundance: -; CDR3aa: CASSLQTATLGNTQYF; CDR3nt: TGCGCCAGCAGCTTGCAGACAGCGACGCTCGGAAATACGCAGTATTTT
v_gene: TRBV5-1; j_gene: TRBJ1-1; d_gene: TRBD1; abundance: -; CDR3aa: CASSYRDRGDEAFF; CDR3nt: TGCGCCAGCAGCTACCGGGACAGGGGGGATGAAGCTTTCTTT
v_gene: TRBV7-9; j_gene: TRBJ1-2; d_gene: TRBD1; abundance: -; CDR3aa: CATSPGDRANYGYTF; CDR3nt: TGTGCCACTTCCCCCGGGGACAGGGCTAACTATGGCTACACCTTC
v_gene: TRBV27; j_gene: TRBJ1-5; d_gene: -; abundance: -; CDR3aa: CASSPLNQPQHF; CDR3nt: TGTGCCAGCAGTCCCTTAAATCAGCCCCAGCATTTT
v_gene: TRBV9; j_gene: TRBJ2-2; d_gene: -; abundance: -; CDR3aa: CASRRDWGTGELFF; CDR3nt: TGTGCCAGCCGCAGGGATTGGGGTACCGGGGAGCTGTTTTTT
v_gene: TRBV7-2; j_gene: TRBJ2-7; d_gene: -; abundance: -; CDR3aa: CASSLVHSGTLSYEQYF; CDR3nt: TGTGCCAGCAGCTTAGTCCATTCAGGGACACTTTCCTACGAGCAGTACTTC
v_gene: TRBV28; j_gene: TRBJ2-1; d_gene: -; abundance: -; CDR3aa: CASSSGRGAFF; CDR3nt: TGTGCCAGCAGCTCAGGCCGGGGAGCGTTCTTC
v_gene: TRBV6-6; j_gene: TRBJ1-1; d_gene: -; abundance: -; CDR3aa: CASPRGPEAFF; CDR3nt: TGTGCCAGCCCGCGGGGGCCTGAAGCTTTCTTT
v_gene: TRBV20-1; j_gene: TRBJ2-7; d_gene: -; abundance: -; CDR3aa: CSARQRYEQYF; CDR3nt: TGCAGTGCTAGGCAACGGTACGAGCAGTACTTC
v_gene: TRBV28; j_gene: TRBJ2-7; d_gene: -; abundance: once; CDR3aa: CASSLLHTTYEQYF; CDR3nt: TGTGCCAGCAGTTTGCTCCATACTACCTACGAGCAGTACTTC
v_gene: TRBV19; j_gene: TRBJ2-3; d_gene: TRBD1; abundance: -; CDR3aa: CASRDRATDTQYF; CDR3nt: TGTGCCAGTAGGGACAGGGCGACAGATACGCAGTATTTT
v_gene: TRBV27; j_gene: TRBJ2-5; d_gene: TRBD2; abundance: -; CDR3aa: CASSPYLRGGSLQETQYF; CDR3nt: TGTGCCAGCAGTCCGTACCTTAGGGGCGGGAGTCTTCAAGAGACCCAGTACTTC
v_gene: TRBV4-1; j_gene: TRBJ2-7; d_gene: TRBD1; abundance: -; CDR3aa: CASSQDSGRGPANFYEQYF; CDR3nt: TGCGCCAGCAGCCAAGATAGCGGCAGGGGGCCCGCGAACTTCTACGAGCAGTACTTC
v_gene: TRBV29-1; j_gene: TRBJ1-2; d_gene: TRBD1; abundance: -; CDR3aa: CSVEEGQGVYRYGYTF; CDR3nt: TGCAGCGTTGAAGAGGGACAGGGAGTCTATCGGTATGGCTACACCTTC
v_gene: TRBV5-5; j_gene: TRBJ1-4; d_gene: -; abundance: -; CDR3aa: CASSLFGVREKLFF; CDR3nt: TGTGCCAGCAGCTTGTTTGGAGTTCGGGAAAAACTGTTTTTT
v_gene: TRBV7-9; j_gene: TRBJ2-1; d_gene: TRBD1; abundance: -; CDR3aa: CASSFGTGYNEQFF; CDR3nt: TGTGCCAGCAGCTTCGGGACAGGCTACAATGAGCAGTTCTTC
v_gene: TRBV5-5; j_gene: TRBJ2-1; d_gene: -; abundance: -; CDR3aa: CASSFSYTPYNEQFF; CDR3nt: TGTGCCAGCAGCTTTTCGTACACCCCCTACAATGAGCAGTTCTTC
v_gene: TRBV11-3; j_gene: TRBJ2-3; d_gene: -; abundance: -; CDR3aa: CASSFRGPTDTQYF; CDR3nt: TGTGCCAGCAGCTTTCGAGGGCCCACAGATACGCAGTATTTT
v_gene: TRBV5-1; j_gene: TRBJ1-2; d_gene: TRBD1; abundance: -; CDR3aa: CASSPGQSNYGYTF; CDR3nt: TGCGCCAGCAGCCCGGGACAGAGCAACTATGGCTACACCTTC
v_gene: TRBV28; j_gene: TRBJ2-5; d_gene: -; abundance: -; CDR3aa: CASGLGGSYYEQYF; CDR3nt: TGTGCCAGCGGATTGGGTGGGAGTTATTATGAGCAGTACTTC
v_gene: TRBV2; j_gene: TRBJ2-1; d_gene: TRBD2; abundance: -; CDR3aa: CASRLGGSSYNEQFF; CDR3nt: TGTGCCAGCCGGCTCGGCGGGAGCTCCTACAATGAGCAGTTCTTC
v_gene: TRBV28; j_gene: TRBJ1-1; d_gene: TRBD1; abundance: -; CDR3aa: CASSVPTGGHTEAFF; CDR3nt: TGTGCCAGCAGTGTACCAACAGGGGGTCACACTGAAGCTTTCTTT
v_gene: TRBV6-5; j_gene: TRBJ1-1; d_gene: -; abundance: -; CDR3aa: CASSYSQGIWNTEAFF; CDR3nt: TGTGCCAGCAGTTACTCGCAGGGGATCTGGAACACTGAAGCTTTCTTT
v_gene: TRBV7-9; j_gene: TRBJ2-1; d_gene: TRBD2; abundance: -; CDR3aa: CASSSHLGLVSHEQFF; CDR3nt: TGTGCCAGCAGCTCACATCTGGGACTAGTATCGCATGAGCAGTTCTTC
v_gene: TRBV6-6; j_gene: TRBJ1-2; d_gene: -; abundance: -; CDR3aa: CASRTSGGPVYGYTF; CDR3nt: TGTGCCAGCAGAACGTCGGGGGGGCCAGTCTATGGCTACACCTTT
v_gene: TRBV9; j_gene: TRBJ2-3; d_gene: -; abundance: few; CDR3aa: CASRASGTPAGRDTQYF; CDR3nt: TGTGCCAGCAGAGCCTCCGGGACACCCGCAGGCCGGGATACGCAGTATTTT
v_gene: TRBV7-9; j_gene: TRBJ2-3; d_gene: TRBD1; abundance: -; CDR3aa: CASGLGQASTDTQYF; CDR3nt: TGTGCCAGCGGCCTCGGACAGGCTAGCACAGATACGCAGTATTTT
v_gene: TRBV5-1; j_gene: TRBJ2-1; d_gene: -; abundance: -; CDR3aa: CASIGGNNEQFF; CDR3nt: TGCGCCAGCATAGGAGGGAACAATGAGCAGTTCTTC
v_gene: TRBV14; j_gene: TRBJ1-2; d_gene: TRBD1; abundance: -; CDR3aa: CASSQDKGQGAGGYPF; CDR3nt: TGTGCCAGCAGCCAAGATAAGGGACAGGGGGCAGGTGGCTACCCCTTC
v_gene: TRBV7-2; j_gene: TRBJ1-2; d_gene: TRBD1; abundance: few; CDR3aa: CASSLLPGQGLRGYTF; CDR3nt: TGTGCCAGCAGCTTGCTACCCGGACAGGGATTGAGGGGCTACACCTTC
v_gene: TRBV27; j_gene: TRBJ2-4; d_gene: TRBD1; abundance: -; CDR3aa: CASSQQGTKNIQYF; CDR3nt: TGTGCCAGCAGTCAACAGGGGACCAAAAACATTCAGTACTTC